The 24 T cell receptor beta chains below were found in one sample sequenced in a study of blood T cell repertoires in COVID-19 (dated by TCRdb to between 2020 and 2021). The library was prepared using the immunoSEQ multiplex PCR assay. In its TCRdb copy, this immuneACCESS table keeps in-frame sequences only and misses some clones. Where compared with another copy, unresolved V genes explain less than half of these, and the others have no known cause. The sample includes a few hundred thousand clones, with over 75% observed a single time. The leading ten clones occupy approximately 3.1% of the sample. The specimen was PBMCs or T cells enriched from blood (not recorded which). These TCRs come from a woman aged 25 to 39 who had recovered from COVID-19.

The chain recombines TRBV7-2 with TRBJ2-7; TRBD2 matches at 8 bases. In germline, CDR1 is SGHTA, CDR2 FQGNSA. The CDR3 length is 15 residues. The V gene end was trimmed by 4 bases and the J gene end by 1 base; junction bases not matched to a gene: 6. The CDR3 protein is CASSSDGTRSYEQYF. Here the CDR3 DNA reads TGTGCCAGCAGCTCTGACGGGACTAGATCCTACGAGCAGTACTTC.

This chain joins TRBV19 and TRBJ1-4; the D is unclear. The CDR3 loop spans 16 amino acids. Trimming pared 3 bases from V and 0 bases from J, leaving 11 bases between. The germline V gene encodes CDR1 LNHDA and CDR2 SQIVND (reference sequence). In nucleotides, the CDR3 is TGTGCCAGTAGTATCCACCAGTCTGCAACTAATGAAAAACTGTTTTTT. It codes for CASSIHQSATNEKLFF.

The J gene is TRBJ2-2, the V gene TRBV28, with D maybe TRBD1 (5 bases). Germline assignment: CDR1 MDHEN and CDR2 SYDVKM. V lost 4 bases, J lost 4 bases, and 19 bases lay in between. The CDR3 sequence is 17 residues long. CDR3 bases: TGTGCCAGCAGTTCTGTTCGGGCCAGCCAGGGCACCGGGGAGCTGTTTTTT. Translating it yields CASSSVRASQGTGELFF.

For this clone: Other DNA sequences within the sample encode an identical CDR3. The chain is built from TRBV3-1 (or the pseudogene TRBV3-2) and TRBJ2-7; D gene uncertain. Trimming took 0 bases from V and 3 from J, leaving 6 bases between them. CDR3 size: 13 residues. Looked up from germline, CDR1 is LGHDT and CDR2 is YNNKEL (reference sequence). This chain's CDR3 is CASSQEGVYEQYF. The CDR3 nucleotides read TGTGCCAGCAGCCAAGAAGGAGTCTACGAGCAGTACTTC.

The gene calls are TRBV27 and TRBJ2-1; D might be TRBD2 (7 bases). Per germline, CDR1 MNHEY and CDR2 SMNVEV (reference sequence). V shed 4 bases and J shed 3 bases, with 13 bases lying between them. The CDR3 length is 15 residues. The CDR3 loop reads CASSSSGTYYNEQFF. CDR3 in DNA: TGTGCCAGCAGTTCCAGCGGGACATACTACAATGAGCAGTTCTTC.

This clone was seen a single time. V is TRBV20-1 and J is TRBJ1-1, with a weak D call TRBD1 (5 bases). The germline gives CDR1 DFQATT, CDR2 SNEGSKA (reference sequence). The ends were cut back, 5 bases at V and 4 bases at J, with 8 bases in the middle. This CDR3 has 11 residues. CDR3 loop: CSAAGFTEAFF. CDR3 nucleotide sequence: TGCAGTGCTGCAGGGTTCACTGAAGCTTTCTTT.

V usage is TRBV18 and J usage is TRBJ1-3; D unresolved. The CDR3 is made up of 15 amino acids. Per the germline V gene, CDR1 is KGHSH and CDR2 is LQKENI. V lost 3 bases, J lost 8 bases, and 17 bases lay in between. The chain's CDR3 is CASSPILPTEDTIYF. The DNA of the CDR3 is TGTGCCAGCTCACCGATACTCCCCACTGAAGACACCATATATTTT.

For the CDR3, the DNA is TGTGCCAGCAGCTTAGTGGCAGGGGGCGACTATGGCTACACCTTC. Encoded protein: CASSLVAGGDYGYTF. J is TRBJ1-2 and V is TRBV11-2; 8 nucleotides line up with TRBD1. Germline CDR1 reads SGHAT; CDR2 reads FQNNGV. The CDR3 loop spans 15 amino acids. V lost 1 base and J lost 3; bases outside the gene matches: 4. The variable domain in full, with the rest retrieved from reference TRBV11-2 and TRBJ1-2, is EAGVAQSPRYKIIEKRQSVAFWCNPISGHATLYWYQQILGQGPKLLIQFQNNGVVDDSQLPKDRFSAERLKGVDSTLKIQPAKLEDSAVYLCASSLVAGGDYGYTFGSGTRLTVV.

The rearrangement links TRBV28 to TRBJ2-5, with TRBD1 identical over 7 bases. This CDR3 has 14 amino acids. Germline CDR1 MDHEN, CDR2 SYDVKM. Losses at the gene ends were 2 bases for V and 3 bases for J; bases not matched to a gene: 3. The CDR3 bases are TGTGCCAGCAGTTTAGGAGACAGGGAAGAGACCCAGTACTTC. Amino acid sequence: CASSLGDREETQYF.

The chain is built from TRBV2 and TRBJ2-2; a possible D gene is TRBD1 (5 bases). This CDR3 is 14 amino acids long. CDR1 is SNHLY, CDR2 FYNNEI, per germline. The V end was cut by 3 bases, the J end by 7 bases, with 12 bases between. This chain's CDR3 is CASSDDRWDGELFF. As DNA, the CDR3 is TGTGCCAGCAGTGACGACAGATGGGACGGGGAGCTGTTTTTT.

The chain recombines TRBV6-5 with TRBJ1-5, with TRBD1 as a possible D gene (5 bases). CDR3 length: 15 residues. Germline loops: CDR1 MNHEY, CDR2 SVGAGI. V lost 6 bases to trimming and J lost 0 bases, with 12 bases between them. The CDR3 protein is CASRSRGNSNQPQHF. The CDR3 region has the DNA TGTGCCAGCAGGTCACGGGGGAATAGCAATCAGCCCCAGCATTTT.

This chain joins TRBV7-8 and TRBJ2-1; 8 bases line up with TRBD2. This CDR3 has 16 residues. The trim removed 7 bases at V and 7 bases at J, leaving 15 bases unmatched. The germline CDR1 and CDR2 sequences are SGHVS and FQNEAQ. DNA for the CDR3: TGTGCCAGCACCCTATCCCGGGAGGGCCGTGGGAATGAGCAGTTCTTC. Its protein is CASTLSREGRGNEQFF.

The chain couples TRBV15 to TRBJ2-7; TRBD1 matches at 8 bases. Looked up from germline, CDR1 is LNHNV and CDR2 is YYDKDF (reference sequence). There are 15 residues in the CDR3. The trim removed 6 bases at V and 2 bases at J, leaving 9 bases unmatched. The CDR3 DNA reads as TGTGCCACCAGGCCTCAGGGGGCCTCAACCTACGAGCAGTACTTC. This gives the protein CATRPQGASTYEQYF.

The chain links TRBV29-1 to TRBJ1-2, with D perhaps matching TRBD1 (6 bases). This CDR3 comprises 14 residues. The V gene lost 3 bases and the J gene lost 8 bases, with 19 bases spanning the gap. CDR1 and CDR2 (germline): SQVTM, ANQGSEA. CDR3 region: CSVEDPDRIHGYTF. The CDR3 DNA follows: TGCAGCGTTGAGGACCCCGACAGGATCCACGGCTACACCTTC.

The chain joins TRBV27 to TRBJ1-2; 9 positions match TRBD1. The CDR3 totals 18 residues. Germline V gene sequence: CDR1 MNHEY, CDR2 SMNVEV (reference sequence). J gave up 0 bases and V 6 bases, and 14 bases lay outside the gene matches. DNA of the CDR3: TGTGCCAGCAGAGACCGGGGGACAGGGATAACTTCTAACTATGGCTACACCTTC. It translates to CASRDRGTGITSNYGYTF.

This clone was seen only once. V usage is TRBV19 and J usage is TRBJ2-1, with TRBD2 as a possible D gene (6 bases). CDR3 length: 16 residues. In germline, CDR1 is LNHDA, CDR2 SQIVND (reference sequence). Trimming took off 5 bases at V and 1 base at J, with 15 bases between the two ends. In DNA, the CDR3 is TGTGCCAGTAGTCTAATGGGGGGAAGATCCTACAATGAGCAGTTCTTC. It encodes CASSLMGGRSYNEQFF.

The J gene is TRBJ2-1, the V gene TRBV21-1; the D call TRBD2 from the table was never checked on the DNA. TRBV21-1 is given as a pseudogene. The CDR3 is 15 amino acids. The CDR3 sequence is CASSGGTSERNEQFF. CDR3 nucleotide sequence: TGTGCCAGCAGCGGCGGGACTAGCGAACGGAATGAGCAGTTCTTC.

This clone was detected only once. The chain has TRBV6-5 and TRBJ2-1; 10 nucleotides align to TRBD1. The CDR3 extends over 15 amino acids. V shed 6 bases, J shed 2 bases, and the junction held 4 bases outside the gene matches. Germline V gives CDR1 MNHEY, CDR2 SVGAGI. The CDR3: CASSFGQGAYNEQFF. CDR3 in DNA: TGTGCCAGCAGCTTCGGACAGGGGGCCTACAATGAGCAGTTCTTC.

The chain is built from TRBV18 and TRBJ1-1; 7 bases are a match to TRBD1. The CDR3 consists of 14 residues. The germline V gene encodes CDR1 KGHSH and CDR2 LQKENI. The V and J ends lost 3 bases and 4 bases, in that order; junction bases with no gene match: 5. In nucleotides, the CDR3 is TGTGCCAGCTCACCCGGACAGGATGTCACTGAAGCTTTCTTT. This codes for CASSPGQDVTEAFF. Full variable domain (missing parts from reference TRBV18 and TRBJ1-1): NAGVMQNPRHLVRRRGQEARLRCSPMKGHSHVYWYRQLPEEGLKFMVYLQKENIIDESGMPKERFSAEFPKEGPSILRIQQVVRGDSAAYFCASSPGQDVTEAFFGQGTRLTVV.

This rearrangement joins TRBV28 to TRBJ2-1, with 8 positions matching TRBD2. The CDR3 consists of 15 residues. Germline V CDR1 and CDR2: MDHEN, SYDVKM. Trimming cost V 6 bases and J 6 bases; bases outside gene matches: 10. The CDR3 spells CASSPSGRGSNEQFF. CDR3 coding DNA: TGTGCCAGCAGCCCCAGCGGGAGAGGGTCCAATGAGCAGTTCTTC.

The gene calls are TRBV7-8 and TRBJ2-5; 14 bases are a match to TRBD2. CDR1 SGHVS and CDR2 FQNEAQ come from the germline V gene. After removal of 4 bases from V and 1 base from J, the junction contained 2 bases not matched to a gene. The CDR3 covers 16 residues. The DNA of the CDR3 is TGTGCCAGCAGCTCTGGACTAGCGGGGGGCCAAGAGACCCAGTACTTC. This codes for CASSSGLAGGQETQYF.

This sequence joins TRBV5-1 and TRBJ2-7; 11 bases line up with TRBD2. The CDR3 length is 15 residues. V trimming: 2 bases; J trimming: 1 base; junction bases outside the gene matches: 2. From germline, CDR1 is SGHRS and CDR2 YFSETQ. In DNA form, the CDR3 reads TGCGCCAGCAGCTTAAGGACTAGCGGGTCCTACGAGCAGTACTTC. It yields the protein CASSLRTSGSYEQYF.

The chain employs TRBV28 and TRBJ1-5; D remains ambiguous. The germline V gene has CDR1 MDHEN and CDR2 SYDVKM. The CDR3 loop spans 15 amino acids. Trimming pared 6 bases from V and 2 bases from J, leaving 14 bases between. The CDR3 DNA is TGTGCCAGCAGGACTCGGGGTTTGGGCAATCAGCCCCAGCATTTT. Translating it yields CASRTRGLGNQPQHF. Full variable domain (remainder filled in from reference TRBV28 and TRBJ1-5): DVKVTQSSRYLVKRTGEKVFLECVQDMDHENMFWYRQDPGLGLRLIYFSYDVKMKEKGDIPEGYSVSREKKERFSLILESASTNQTSMYLCASRTRGLGNQPQHFGDGTRLSIL.

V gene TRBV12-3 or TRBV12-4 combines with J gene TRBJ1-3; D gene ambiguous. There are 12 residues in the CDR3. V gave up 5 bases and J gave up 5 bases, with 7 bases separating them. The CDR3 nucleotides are TGTGCCAGCAGTCCTCCTAGAAACACCATATATTTT. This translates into CASSPPRNTIYF.